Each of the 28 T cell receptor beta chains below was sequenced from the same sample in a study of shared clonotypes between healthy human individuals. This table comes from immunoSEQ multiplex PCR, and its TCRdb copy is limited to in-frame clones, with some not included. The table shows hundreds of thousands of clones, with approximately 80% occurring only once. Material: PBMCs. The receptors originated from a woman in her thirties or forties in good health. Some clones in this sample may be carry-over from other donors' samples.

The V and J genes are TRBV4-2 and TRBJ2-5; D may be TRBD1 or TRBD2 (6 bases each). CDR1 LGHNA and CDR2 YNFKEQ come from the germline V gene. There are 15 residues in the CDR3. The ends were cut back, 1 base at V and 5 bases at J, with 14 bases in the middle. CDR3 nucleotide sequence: TGTGCCAGCAGCCAAGCAGTGGGGGGCGTTGAGACCCAGTACTTC. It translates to CASSQAVGGVETQYF.

As DNA, the CDR3 is TGTGCCAGCAGTTTAAGGACCCTTGCCACCGGGGAGCTGTTTTTT. It yields the protein CASSLRTLATGELFF. The chain uses TRBV28 and TRBJ2-2; no clear D gene. The germline V and J ends were trimmed by 2 bases and 4 bases, with 11 bases remaining between them. This CDR3 is 15 amino acids long. Germline assignment: CDR1 MDHEN and CDR2 SYDVKM.

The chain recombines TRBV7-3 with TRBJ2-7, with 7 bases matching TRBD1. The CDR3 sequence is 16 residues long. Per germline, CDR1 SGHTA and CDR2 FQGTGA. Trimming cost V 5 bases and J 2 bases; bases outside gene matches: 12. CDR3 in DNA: TGTGCCAGCAGCGGACCCCGGGACAGACAGGCCTACGAGCAGTACTTC. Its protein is CASSGPRDRQAYEQYF. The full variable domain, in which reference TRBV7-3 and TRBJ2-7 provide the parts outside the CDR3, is GAGVSQTPSNKVTEKGKYVELRCDPISGHTALYWYRQSLGQGPEFLIYFQGTGAADDSGLPNDRFFAVRPEGSVSTLKIQRTERGDSAVYLCASSGPRDRQAYEQYFGPGTRLTVT.

CDR3 region: CASSDLAGFYNEQFF. DNA for the CDR3: TGTGCCAGCAGCGACCTAGCGGGTTTTTACAATGAGCAGTTCTTC. This chain connects TRBV9 to TRBJ2-1; 8 bases are shared with TRBD2. V lost 3 bases to trimming and J lost 4 bases; unmatched junction nucleotides: 6. The CDR3 has 15 residues. Germline assignment: CDR1 SGDLS and CDR2 YYNGEE.

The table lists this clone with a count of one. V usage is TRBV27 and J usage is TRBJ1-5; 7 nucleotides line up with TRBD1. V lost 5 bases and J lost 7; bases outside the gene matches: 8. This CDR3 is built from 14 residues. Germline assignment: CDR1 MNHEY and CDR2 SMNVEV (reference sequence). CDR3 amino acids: CASSLQGSDQPQHF. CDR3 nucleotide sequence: TGTGCCAGCAGTCTACAGGGGTCGGACCAGCCCCAGCATTTT.

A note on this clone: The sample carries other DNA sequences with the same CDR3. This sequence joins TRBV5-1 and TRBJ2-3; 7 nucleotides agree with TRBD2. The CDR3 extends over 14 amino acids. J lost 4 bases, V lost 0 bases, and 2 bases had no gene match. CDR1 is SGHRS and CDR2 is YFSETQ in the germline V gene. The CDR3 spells CASSLAGGSDTQYF. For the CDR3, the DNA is TGCGCCAGCAGCTTGGCGGGAGGATCAGATACGCAGTATTTT.

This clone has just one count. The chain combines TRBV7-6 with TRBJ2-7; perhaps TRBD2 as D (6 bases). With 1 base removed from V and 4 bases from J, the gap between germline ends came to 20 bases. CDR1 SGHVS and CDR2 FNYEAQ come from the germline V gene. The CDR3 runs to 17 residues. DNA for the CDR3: TGTGCCAGCAGCTTAGGAGGCGTTGGGCCTAGCGCGTACGAGCAGTACTTC. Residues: CASSLGGVGPSAYEQYF.

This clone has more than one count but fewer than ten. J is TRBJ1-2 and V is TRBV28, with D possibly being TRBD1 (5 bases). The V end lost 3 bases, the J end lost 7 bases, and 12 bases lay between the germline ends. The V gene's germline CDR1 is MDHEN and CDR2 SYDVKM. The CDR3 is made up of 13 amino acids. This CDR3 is CASSFRQGGGYTF. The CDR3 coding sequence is TGTGCCAGCAGTTTTCGGCAGGGCGGTGGCTACACCTTC.

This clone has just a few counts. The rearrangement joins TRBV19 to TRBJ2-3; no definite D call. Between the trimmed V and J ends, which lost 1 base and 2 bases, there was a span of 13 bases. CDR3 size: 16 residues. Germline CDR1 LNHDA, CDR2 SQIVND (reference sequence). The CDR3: CASSIGRIPTTDTQYF. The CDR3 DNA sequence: TGTGCCAGTAGTATAGGGCGAATCCCCACCACAGATACGCAGTATTTT. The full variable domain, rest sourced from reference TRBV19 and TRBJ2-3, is DGGITQSPKYLFRKEGQNVTLSCEQNLNHDAMYWYRQDPGQGLRLIYYSQIVNDFQKGDIAEGYSVSREKKESFPLTVTSAQKNPTAFYLCASSIGRIPTTDTQYFGPGTRLTVL.

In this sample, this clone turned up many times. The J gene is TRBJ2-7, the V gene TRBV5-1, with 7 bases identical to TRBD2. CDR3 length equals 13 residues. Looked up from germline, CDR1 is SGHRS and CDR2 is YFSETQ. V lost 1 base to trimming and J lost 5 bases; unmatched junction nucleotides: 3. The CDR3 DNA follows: TGCGCCAGCAGCTTGAACAGCGGGGACGAGCAGTACTTC. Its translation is CASSLNSGDEQYF.

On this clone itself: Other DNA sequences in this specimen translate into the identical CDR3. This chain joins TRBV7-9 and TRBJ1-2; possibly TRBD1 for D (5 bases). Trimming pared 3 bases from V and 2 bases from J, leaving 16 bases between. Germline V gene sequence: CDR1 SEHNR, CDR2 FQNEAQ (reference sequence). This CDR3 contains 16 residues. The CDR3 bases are TGTGCCAGCAGCTTCTCCGTCGGGGGAGGAAACTATGGCTACACCTTC. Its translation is CASSFSVGGGNYGYTF.

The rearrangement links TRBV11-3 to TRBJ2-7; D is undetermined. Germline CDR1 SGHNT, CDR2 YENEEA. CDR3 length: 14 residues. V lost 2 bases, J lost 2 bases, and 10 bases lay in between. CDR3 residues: CASSLSSSPYEQYF. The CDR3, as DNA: TGTGCCAGCAGCTTAAGTAGCTCACCCTACGAGCAGTACTTC.

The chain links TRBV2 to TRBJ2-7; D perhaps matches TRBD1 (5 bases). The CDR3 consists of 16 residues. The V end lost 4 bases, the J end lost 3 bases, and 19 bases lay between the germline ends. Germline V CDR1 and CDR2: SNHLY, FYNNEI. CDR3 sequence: CASSGSGAESYYEQYF. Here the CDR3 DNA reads TGTGCCAGCAGTGGATCTGGGGCGGAATCCTACTACGAGCAGTACTTC. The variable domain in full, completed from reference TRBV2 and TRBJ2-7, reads EPEVTQTPSHQVTQMGQEVILRCVPISNHLYFYWYRQILGQKVEFLVSFYNNEISEKSEIFDDQFSVERPDGSNFTLKIRSTKLEDSAMYFCASSGSGAESYYEQYFGPGTRLTVT.

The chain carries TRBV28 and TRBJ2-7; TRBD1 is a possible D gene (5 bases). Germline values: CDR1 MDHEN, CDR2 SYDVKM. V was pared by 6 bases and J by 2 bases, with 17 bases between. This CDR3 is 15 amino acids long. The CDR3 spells CASSSPFGATYEQYF. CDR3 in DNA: TGTGCCAGCAGCTCCCCCTTTGGGGCCACCTACGAGCAGTACTTC.

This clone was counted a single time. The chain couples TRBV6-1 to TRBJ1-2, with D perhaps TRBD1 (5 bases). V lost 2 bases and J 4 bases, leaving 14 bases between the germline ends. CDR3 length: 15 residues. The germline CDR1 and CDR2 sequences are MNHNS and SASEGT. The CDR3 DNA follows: TGTGCCAGCAGTGAATCCCGGGGGGGGAGCTATGGCTACACCTTC. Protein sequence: CASSESRGGSYGYTF.

The CDR3 protein is CASSLRQGVNTEAFF. The CDR3 DNA reads as TGTGCCAGCTCACTACGTCAGGGAGTGAACACTGAAGCTTTCTTT. The chain combines TRBV18 with TRBJ1-1; TRBD1 is a possible D gene (5 bases). The length of the CDR3 is 15 residues. Germline CDR1 is KGHSH and CDR2 is LQKENI. V shed 4 bases and J shed 0 bases, with 12 bases lying between them.

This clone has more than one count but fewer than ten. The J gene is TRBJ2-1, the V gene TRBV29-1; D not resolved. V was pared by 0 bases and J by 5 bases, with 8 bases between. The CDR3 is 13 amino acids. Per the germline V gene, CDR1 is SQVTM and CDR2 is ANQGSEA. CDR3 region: CSVEDLPHNEQFF. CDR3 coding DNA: TGCAGCGTTGAAGATCTTCCCCACAATGAGCAGTTCTTC.

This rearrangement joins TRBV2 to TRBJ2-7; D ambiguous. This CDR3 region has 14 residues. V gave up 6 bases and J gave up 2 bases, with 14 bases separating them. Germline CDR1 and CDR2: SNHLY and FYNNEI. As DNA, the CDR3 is TGTGCCAGCAGCGTAGGGTCTATCGCCTACGAGCAGTACTTC. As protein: CASSVGSIAYEQYF.

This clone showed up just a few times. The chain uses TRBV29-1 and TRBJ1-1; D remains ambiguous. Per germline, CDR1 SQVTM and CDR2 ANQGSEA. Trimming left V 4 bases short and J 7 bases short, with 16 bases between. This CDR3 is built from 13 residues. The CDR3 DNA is TGCAGCGTTGGAGTGACATTTGGGAGTGAAGCTTTCTTT. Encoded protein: CSVGVTFGSEAFF.

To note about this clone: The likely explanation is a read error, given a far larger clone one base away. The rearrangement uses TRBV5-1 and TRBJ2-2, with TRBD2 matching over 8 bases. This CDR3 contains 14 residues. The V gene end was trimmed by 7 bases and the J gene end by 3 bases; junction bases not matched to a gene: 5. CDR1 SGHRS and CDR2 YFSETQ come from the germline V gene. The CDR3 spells CASATSEDTGELFF. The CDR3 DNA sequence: TGCGCCAGCGCGACTAGCGAGGACACCGGGGAGCTGTTTTTT.

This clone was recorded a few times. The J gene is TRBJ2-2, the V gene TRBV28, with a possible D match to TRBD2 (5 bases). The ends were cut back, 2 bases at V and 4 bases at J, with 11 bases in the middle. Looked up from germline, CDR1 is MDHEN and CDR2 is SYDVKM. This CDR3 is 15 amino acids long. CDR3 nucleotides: TGTGCCAGCAGTTTACGGCTAGAGGGCACCGGGGAGCTGTTTTTT. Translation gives CASSLRLEGTGELFF. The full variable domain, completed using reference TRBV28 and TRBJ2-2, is DVKVTQSSRYLVKRTGEKVFLECVQDMDHENMFWYRQDPGLGLRLIYFSYDVKMKEKGDIPEGYSVSREKKERFSLILESASTNQTSMYLCASSLRLEGTGELFFGEGSRLTVL.

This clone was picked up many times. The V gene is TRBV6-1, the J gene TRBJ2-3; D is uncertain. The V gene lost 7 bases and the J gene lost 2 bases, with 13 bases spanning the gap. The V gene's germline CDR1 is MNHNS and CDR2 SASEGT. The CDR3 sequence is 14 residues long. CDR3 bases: TGTGCCAGCACAGCCCGAACTGACACAGATACGCAGTATTTT. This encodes CASTARTDTDTQYF.

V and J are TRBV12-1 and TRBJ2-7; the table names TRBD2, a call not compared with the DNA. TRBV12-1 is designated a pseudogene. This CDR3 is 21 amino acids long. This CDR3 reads CASSFGVEGEREVSRGYEQYF. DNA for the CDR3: TGTGCCAGCAGCTTTGGTGTAGAAGGGGAGCGGGAGGTATCTCGGGGATACGAGCAGTACTTC.

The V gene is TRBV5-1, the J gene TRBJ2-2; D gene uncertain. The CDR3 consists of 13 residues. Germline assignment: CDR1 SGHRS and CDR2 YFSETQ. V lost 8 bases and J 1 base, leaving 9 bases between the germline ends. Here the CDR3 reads CASMTQNTGELFF. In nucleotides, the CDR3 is TGCGCCAGTATGACACAGAACACCGGGGAGCTGTTTTTT.

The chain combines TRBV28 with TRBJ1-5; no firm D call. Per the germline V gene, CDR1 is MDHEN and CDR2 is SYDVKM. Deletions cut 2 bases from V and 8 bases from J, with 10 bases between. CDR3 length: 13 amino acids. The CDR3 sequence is CASSLPRAKPQHF. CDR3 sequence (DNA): TGTGCCAGCAGTTTACCCCGGGCCAAGCCCCAGCATTTT.

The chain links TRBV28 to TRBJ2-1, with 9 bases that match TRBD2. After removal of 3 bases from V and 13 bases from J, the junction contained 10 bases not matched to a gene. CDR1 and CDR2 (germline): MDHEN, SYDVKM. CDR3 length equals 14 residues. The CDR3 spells CASSFLSSGIKQFF. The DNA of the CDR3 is TGTGCCAGCAGTTTTCTATCTAGCGGGATCAAACAGTTCTTC.

For the CDR3, the DNA is TGTGCCAGCAGCCCCGGGACAGGGACCACAGATACGCAGTATTTT. Protein product: CASSPGTGTTDTQYF. The rearrangement links TRBV9 to TRBJ2-3; 9 bases map to TRBD1. V was clipped by 4 bases and J by 2 bases; unmatched bases: 5. The germline V gene encodes CDR1 SGDLS and CDR2 YYNGEE. The CDR3 is 15 amino acids.

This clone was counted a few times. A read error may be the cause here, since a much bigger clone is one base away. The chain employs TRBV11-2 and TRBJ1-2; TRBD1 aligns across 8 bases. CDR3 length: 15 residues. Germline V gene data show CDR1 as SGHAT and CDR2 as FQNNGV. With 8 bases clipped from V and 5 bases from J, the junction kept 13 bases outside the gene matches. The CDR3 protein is CASGSSRTGKYGYTF. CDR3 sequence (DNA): TGTGCCAGCGGCTCATCCAGGACAGGGAAATATGGCTACACCTTC. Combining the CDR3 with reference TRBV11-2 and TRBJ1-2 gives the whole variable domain EAGVAQSPRYKIIEKRQSVAFWCNPISGHATLYWYQQILGQGPKLLIQFQNNGVVDDSQLPKDRFSAERLKGVDSTLKIQPAKLEDSAVYLCASGSSRTGKYGYTFGSGTRLTVV.